This TCR beta chain was identified in a study of T cell responses to AZD1222 COVID-19 vaccine. CDR3 size: 14 residues. Germline lookup yields CDR1 MNHEY and CDR2 SMNVEV (reference sequence). Trimming left V 5 bases short and J 2 bases short, with 10 bases between. The assay was immunoSEQ multiplex PCR, and TCRdb's table has in-frame clones only and misses some. The sample records 130,000 to 150,000 clones, under 95% being singletons. This clone was seen only once. Other DNA sequences in the sample encode the same CDR3. The TCR was taken from an adult in good health. The starting material was peripheral blood, obtained on day 0 of MenACWY control vaccination. The V gene is TRBV27, the J gene TRBJ1-5, with D hard to call. CDR3 amino acids: CASSLREGNQPQHF. For the CDR3, the DNA is TGTGCCAGCAGTCTAAGGGAGGGCAATCAGCCCCAGCATTTT.